This T cell receptor beta chain was sequenced in a study of T-cell reconstitution after alpha-beta-depleted transplantation in children (dated by TCRdb to the mid-2010s). Broadly, across the study: Using TCR repertoire profiling, the study quantitatively followed how T-cell immune reconstitution unfolded in children after TCRalphabeta/CD19-depleted allogeneic hematopoietic cell transplantation. The study at large found these results: About two months after transplant, the apparently early recovery of alphabetaT-cell counts reportedly depended on just several hundred clones that had expanded rapidly and came from non-depleted graft cells. Over subsequent months, a decline in hyperexpanded clone frequencies was noted, and after one year, T-cell counts and TCRbeta diversity were mostly ascribed to newly produced T cells. The high TCRbeta diversity at day 60 in some patients was ascribed to recipient T cells and intrathymic progenitors that had survived conditioning.

This clonotype was counted many times. This clone's antigen is unknown. Base qualities are not at hand, and no much larger clone is one base apart. The library was prepared using PCR. TCRdb records Illumina HiSeq 2500 as the sequencer. Molecular barcoding was employed in the preparation of TCR libraries, with unique molecular identifiers being used to normalize TCRbeta repertoire quantification. Using fastp trimming at Q25 and MiXCR clonotype assembly, TCRdb reanalyzed the public sequencing data and kept in-frame beta chains. Every entry covers one CDR3 protein and lists the most common genes and DNA from its rows. The sample records around 490,000 distinct CDR3 sequences, about 10% of which are singletons. The ten most abundant clones make up less than 15% of the sample. The treatment or condition label on this specimen signifies: allogeneic hematopoietic cell transplantation with graft depleted of TCRalphabeta T cells and CD19 B cells. The transplant recipients were children given TCRalphabeta/CD19-depleted allogeneic hematopoietic cell grafts.

According to the germline V gene, CDR1 reads SGHTA and CDR2 reads FQGNSA. Compared with germline, V lacks 5 bases and J lacks 6 bases; bases without a gene match: 3. CDR3 length: 14 amino acids, cysteine to phenylalanine. Only CDR3 DNA is held: 42 bases, read in frame from base 1. Sequenced here: PBMCs, mostly from graft donor cells, sampled 180 days after TCRalphabeta/CD19-depleted stem cell transplant. The chain joins TRBV7-2 to TRBJ2-2, and 10 junction bases match TRBD1. The source of this sequence is a female patient under 10 years old who had a stem cell transplant for aplastic anemia, so the T cells may come from the graft donor. Here the CDR3 is given as CASSPGTGAGELFF. Read as DNA, the sequence is TGTGCCAGCAGCCCTGGGACAGGGGCCGGGGAGCTGTTTTTT.